These 10 T cell receptor beta chains share one sample of origin, sequenced in a study of tumor and adjacent non-tumor tissue in lung cancer. The library came from three nested PCR rounds adapted from ARM-PCR protocols. One entry per CDR3 protein, called by TCRdb with MiXCR from the multiplex PCR reads. The sample includes about 75,000 distinct CDR3 sequences, roughly 70% of them seen just once. The template was RNA from unsorted bulk tissue. This non-tumor lung sample came from over 3 cm beyond the tumor edge. The material sequenced was distant non-tumor lung tissue. Receptor source: a woman aged 50 to 65 with non-small cell lung cancer.

This clonotype appeared a few times. This chain joins TRBV5-6 and TRBJ2-1; 13 bases are a match to TRBD2. Trimming removed 4 bases from V and 4 bases from J; junction bases left unmatched: 8. The CDR3 totals 17 residues. CDR1 and CDR2 from the germline V gene are SGHDT and YYEEEE. This CDR3 is CASSPLGLAGAYNEQFF. CDR3 sequence (DNA): TGTGCCAGCAGCCCCCTCGGACTAGCGGGAGCATACAATGAGCAGTTCTTC.

Notes on this clonotype: This may be a read error: a much more frequent sequence differs by one nucleotide. The chain carries TRBV6-6 and TRBJ2-3; 7 nucleotides match TRBD2. Germline V gives CDR1 MNHNY, CDR2 SVGAGI (reference sequence). There are 16 residues in the CDR3. Trimming cost V 7 bases and J 6 bases; bases outside gene matches: 16. In DNA form, the CDR3 reads TGTGCCAGCACCATAAATCTCGGGGGGATAGCCGATACGCAGTATTTT. It is translated as CASTINLGGIADTQYF.

The rearrangement uses TRBV10-3 and TRBJ1-2, with D possibly matching TRBD1 (5 bases). CDR1 ENHRY and CDR2 SYGVKD come from the germline V gene. This CDR3 region has 15 residues. V was shortened by 4 bases and J by 3 bases, with 15 bases between the two germline ends. CDR3 in DNA: TGTGCCATCAGTGCAAGGGGCGCGGGAGACTATGGCTACACCTTC. Amino acid sequence: CAISARGAGDYGYTF.

Notes on this clonotype: The junction departs from the called germline gene at one end, perhaps through a read error. The V and J genes are TRBV20-1 and TRBJ2-1; D gene unclear. In germline, CDR1 is DFQATT, CDR2 SNEGSKA (reference sequence). The length of the CDR3 is 15 residues. The CDR3 loop is CGARVQSIQNNEQFF. CDR3 DNA sequence: TGCGGTGCTAGAGTACAGAGTATCCAAAACAATGAGCAGTTCTTC.

The chain uses TRBV11-2 and TRBJ2-1; D may be TRBD2 (5 bases). This CDR3 spans 13 amino acids. The V gene lost 1 base and the J gene lost 14 bases, with 15 bases spanning the gap. From germline, CDR1 is SGHAT and CDR2 FQNNGV. This chain's CDR3 is CASSLGRLPDEFF. CDR3 nucleotide sequence: TGTGCCAGCAGCTTAGGAAGACTACCTGATGAGTTCTTC.

This clonotype was detected once. Germline is not matched at one junction end, which may reflect a read error. The CDR3 DNA follows: TGTGCCACCAGTCCGCCCAGAGGAAAAATGTTTTTT. Translated, it gives CATSPPRGKMFF. J is TRBJ1-4 and V is TRBV28; D unresolved. The germline V gene has CDR1 MDHEN and CDR2 SYDVKM. CDR3 length: 12 residues.

On this clonotype: Lacking the conserved final phenylalanine or tryptophan, this CDR3 likely reflects a read error. The chain uses TRBV20-1 and TRBJ1-6, with D possibly matching TRBD1 (5 bases). Trimming took 6 bases from V and 7 from J, leaving 16 bases between them. The CDR3 totals 14 residues. CDR1 and CDR2 from the germline V gene are DFQATT and SNEGSKA (reference sequence). CDR3 residues: CSASMDTGNSPLHL. Written as DNA, the CDR3 is TGCAGTGCGAGTATGGACACAGGCAATTCACCCCTCCACCTT.

A remark on this clonotype: A much larger clone lies one base from this, so it may be a read error. The chain carries TRBV6-5 and TRBJ2-1; 9 bases line up with TRBD2. Germline CDR1 MNHEY, CDR2 SVGAGI. The CDR3 has 14 amino acids. The trim removed 5 bases at V and 6 bases at J, leaving 5 bases unmatched. The CDR3 DNA follows: TGTGCCAGCAGTCTAGCGGGATGGGGCAATGAGCAGTTCTTC. Protein product: CASSLAGWGNEQFF.

This chain links TRBV9 with TRBJ1-1; TRBD1 is a possible D gene (6 bases). The V and J ends lost 4 bases and 4 bases respectively, with 17 bases between them. Germline values: CDR1 SGDLS, CDR2 YYNGEE. This CDR3 is 15 amino acids long. The CDR3 region has the DNA TGTGCCAGCAGCTTACGAGGGGGTTATGGCACTGAAGCTTTCTTT. This codes for CASSLRGGYGTEAFF.

The CDR3 sequence: CASGLSGRPDTQYF. The DNA of the CDR3 is TGTGCCAGCGGTTTGAGCGGGAGACCAGATACGCAGTATTTT. The chain combines TRBV11-1 with TRBJ2-3, with 8 positions matching TRBD2. V was pared by 8 bases and J by 4 bases, with 8 bases of the junction left unmatched. The CDR3 is made up of 14 amino acids. CDR1 is SGHAT and CDR2 is FQDESV in the germline V gene (reference sequence).